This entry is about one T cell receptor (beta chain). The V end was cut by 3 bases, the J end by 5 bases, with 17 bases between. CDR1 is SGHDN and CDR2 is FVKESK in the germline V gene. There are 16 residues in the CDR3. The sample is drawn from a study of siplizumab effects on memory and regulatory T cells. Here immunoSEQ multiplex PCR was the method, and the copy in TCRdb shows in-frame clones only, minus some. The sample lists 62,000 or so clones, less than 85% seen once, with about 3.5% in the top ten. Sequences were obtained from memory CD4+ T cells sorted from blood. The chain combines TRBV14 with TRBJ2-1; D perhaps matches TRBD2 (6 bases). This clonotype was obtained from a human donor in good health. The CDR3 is CASSHKSGLRNNEQFF. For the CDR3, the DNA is TGTGCCAGCAGCCATAAATCGGGACTCAGAAACAATGAGCAGTTCTTC. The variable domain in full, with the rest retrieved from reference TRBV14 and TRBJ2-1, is EAGVTQFPSHSVIEKGQTVTLRCDPISGHDNLYWYRRVMGKEIKFLLHFVKESKQDESGMPNNRFLAERTGGTYSTLKVQPAELEDSGVYFCASSHKSGLRNNEQFFGPGTRLTVL.